The TCR beta chain under discussion was sequenced for a study of blood T cells in healthy people across ages. Study observations and caveats: Donors of long life had a larger count of naive CD4+ cells and greater diversity than aged donors. Older individuals had lower TCR beta diversity per million T cells (the decline was roughly linear).

Every participating donor contributed 8.5 to 10 milliliters of peripheral blood through a draw. Primed by a sample-barcoded 5' primer and a J-beta primer mix, a second PCR proceeded for about 7 to 11 cycles. Each cDNA was tagged by a template-switch adaptor containing 12 random nucleotides. Each CDR3 protein is one row after TCRdb ran MiXCR on the 5' RACE reads. The sample holds more than 1.4 million distinct CDR3 sequences, 42% seen once. With regard to this clonotype: The antigen is unknown.

Sequencing was performed on blood. The receptor comes from a woman in her late teens or twenties in good health.

The CDR3 protein is CASRGRQGNEQFF. CDR3 DNA: TGTGCCAGCAGGGGCAGACAGGGAAATGAGCAGTTCTTC. The rearrangement links TRBV6-1 to TRBJ2-1, with 7 positions matching TRBD1. The germline V gene encodes CDR1 MNHNS and CDR2 SASEGT. The CDR3 spans 13 residues. V gave up 6 bases and J gave up 7 bases; unmatched junction bases: 6.